The rows below give T cell receptor beta chains drawn from one sample of a study of identical twins. TCRdb redid the calling of the 5' RACE reads with MiXCR, one entry per CDR3 protein. Of roughly 230,000 distinct CDR3 sequences listed, 6.5% to 9.5% were seen once; the top ten hold 3%. These data were likewise used in another study, on yellow fever vaccine responses in identical twins.

The source material was CD8+ T cells sorted from blood. The source of these receptors is a woman aged 18-29 years in good health. The CDR3 runs from the conserved cysteine through the conserved F or W. The order of the fields is clone size, V gene, D gene, J gene, CDR3 protein, CDR3 DNA. A D gene is named only where the DNA matches it firmly. Size is stated for part of the rows, as once, few or many counts, or as a class when the clone is expanded.

>-|TRBV27|-|TRBJ2-1
CASSIRAGYNEQFF
TGTGCCAGCAGCATAAGGGCGGGTTACAATGAGCAGTTCTTC
>few|TRBV5-6|-|TRBJ2-7
CASSLRTGLADEQYF
TGTGCCAGCAGCTTACGTACAGGGTTGGCCGACGAGCAGTACTTC
>-|TRBV20-1|TRBD1|TRBJ1-2
CSAPGDSVRVNYGYTF
TGCAGTGCCCCTGGGGACAGCGTAAGAGTCAACTATGGCTACACCTTC
>-|TRBV11-2|-|TRBJ2-7
CASSLDRGKEEQYF
TGTGCCAGCAGCTTAGATCGCGGGAAGGAGGAGCAGTACTTC
>few|TRBV20-1|-|TRBJ2-1
CSARDGLNLGEQFF
TGCAGTGCTAGAGATGGACTTAACCTTGGTGAGCAGTTCTTC
>many|TRBV14|TRBD2|TRBJ2-1
CASSLRLAIEQFF
TGTGCCAGCAGCCTTAGACTAGCGATTGAGCAGTTCTTC
>few|TRBV4-3|-|TRBJ2-2
CASSQDGSYTGELFF
TGCGCCAGCAGCCAAGACGGCAGCTACACCGGGGAGCTGTTTTTT
>few|TRBV7-8|-|TRBJ1-4
CASSHGAGELFF
TGTGCCAGCAGCCACGGCGCAGGGGAACTGTTTTTT
>few|TRBV4-1|TRBD2|TRBJ2-2
CASSPWTSGTGELFF
TGCGCCAGCAGCCCGTGGACTAGCGGGACCGGGGAGCTGTTTTTT
>-|TRBV6-1|TRBD1|TRBJ2-7
CATSTGGTYEQYF
TGTGCCACGAGTACAGGGGGAACCTACGAGCAGTACTTC
>-|TRBV19|TRBD2|TRBJ2-2
CASSNWAGGTGELFF
TGTGCCAGTAGTAATTGGGCGGGAGGCACCGGGGAGCTGTTTTTT
>few|TRBV20-1|-|TRBJ2-7
CSARAQWEWNSYEQYF
TGCAGTGCTAGAGCCCAGTGGGAGTGGAACTCCTACGAGCAGTACTTC
>-|TRBV6-7|TRBD2|TRBJ2-3
CTSSFGQLAGRSVEDTQYF
TGTACCAGCAGTTTTGGGCAACTAGCGGGGCGTAGTGTGGAAGATACGCAGTATTTT
>-|TRBV24-1|-|TRBJ2-3
CATSDPIGGTSTDTQYF
TGTGCCACCAGTGATCCTATCGGCGGAACTAGCACAGATACGCAGTATTTT
>-|TRBV4-3|TRBD2|TRBJ2-7
CASSQDISGDSYEQYF
TGCGCCAGCAGCCAAGATATTAGCGGGGACTCCTACGAGCAGTACTTC
>few|TRBV7-8|-|TRBJ2-7
CASSLVLKGEQYF
TGTGCCAGCAGCTTAGTCCTGAAGGGCGAGCAGTACTTC
>few|TRBV29-1|-|TRBJ2-5
CSVDRYQETQYF
TGCAGCGTTGATCGGTACCAAGAGACCCAGTACTTC
>many|TRBV12-3/TRBV12-4|-|TRBJ2-7
CASSGGLNYEQYF
TGTGCCAGCAGTGGGGGACTTAACTACGAGCAGTACTTC
>once|TRBV2|TRBD1|TRBJ2-7
CANLNLQGYEQYF
TGTGCCAACCTCAATCTACAGGGGTACGAGCAGTACTTC
>-|TRBV28|-|TRBJ2-5
CASSDRDIPVTQYF
TGTGCCAGCAGTGACCGGGACATTCCCGTTACCCAGTACTTC
>few|TRBV7-9|-|TRBJ1-4
CASSPLAAGRNEKLFF
TGTGCCAGCAGCCCCTTAGCGGCAGGGAGGAATGAAAAACTGTTTTTT
>many|TRBV27|-|TRBJ2-5
CASSLWSGETQYF
TGTGCCAGCAGTTTATGGTCGGGAGAGACCCAGTACTTC
>few|TRBV20-1|-|TRBJ1-1
CSAPEGGSEAFF
TGCAGTGCCCCTGAGGGGGGATCAGAAGCTTTCTTT
>few|TRBV2|-|TRBJ2-7
CAIPGGGEQYF
TGTGCCATCCCTGGGGGTGGCGAGCAGTACTTC
>many|TRBV7-9|TRBD1|TRBJ2-1
CASSVQGDEQFF
TGTGCCAGCAGCGTACAGGGGGATGAGCAGTTCTTC
>-|TRBV20-1|TRBD2|TRBJ2-5
CSARDTSGVWETQYF
TGCAGTGCTAGAGATACTAGCGGGGTCTGGGAGACCCAGTACTTC